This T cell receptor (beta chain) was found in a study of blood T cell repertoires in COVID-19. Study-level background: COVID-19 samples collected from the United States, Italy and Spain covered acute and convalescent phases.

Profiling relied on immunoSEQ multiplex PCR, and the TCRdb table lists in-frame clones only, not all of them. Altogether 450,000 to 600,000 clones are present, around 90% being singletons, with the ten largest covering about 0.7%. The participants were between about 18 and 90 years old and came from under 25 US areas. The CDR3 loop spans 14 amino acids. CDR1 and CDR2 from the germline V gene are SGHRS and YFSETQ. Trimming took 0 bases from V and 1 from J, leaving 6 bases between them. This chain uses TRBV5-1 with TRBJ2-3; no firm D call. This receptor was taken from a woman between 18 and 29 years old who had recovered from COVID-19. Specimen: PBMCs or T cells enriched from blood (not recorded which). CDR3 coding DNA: TGCGCCAGCAGCTTGGGACTTCGCACAGATACGCAGTATTTT. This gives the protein CASSLGLRTDTQYF.